This T cell receptor beta chain was profiled in a study of control samples from healthy donors and cancer patients. V was trimmed by 7 bases and J by 5 bases, leaving 14 bases between them. The CDR3 is 13 amino acids. The germline CDR1 and CDR2 sequences are SGHTA and FQGNSA. This table comes from immunoSEQ multiplex PCR, and its TCRdb copy is limited to in-frame clones, with some not included. This sample has approximately 100,000 clones, with around 86% found just once. Sequencing used blood. This chain connects TRBV7-2 to TRBJ1-1; no firm D call. The sequence was obtained from a man aged 30 to 45 in good health. CDR3 bases: TGTGCCAGCACCCGAAAGTCGGGGACTGAAGCTTTCTTT. This sequence encodes CASTRKSGTEAFF.